The 5 T cell receptor beta chains reported below all come from one sample, sequenced in a study of beta chain features in type 1 diabetes. Of the isolated RNA, all was reverse transcribed, and so the sequenced material was expressed TCRB transcripts. The method was immunoSEQ multiplex PCR; TCRdb's version includes in-frame clones alone and lacks a portion of them. The repertoire holds 640,000 or so clones, over 10% seen once, with approximately 0.021% in the top ten. Their target antigens are unknown. Study-level points and caveats: Across all four CD4+ subsets, people with type 1 diabetes showed modestly shorter TCRB CDR3s.

Source material: naive CD4+ T cells from blood. The receptor source for this set is a man younger than 35 with type 1 diabetes.

This clone has only a few counts. The J gene is TRBJ2-3, the V gene TRBV19, with D perhaps given as TRBD1 or TRBD2 (5 bases each). Germline CDR1 is LNHDA and CDR2 is SQIVND (reference sequence). The CDR3 has 18 residues. V lost 7 bases, J lost 5 bases, and 28 bases lay in between. CDR3 sequence (DNA): TGTGCCAGTATGATTTCTGGGTGGACCAAGGCGAGGGGAGATACGCAGTATTTT. Its protein product is CASMISGWTKARGDTQYF.

The V gene is TRBV5-6, the J gene TRBJ2-5; 8 positions match TRBD1. Trimming took 4 bases from V and 5 from J; bases not matched to a gene: 13. Germline CDR1 and CDR2: SGHDT and YYEEEE. This CDR3 is 16 amino acids long. The CDR3 reads CASSPLQGGGRETQYF. In nucleotides, the CDR3 is TGTGCCAGCAGCCCGCTACAGGGGGGTGGCAGGGAGACCCAGTACTTC.

This clone has more than one count but fewer than ten. In nucleotides, the CDR3 is TGTGCCAGCAGTACTGGACAGGGGCTGGACAATGAGCAGTTCTTC. It translates to CASSTGQGLDNEQFF. The chain combines TRBV28 with TRBJ2-1; 9 bases match TRBD1. Germline-derived CDR1 and CDR2 are MDHEN and SYDVKM. J lost 5 bases, V lost 5 bases, and 7 bases had no gene match. The CDR3 contains 15 residues.

This rearrangement joins TRBV7-2 to TRBJ2-1, with 9 bases matching TRBD2. Trimming at V came to 2 bases and at J to 0 bases, leaving 8 bases not matched to a gene. CDR3 length: 18 residues. Germline V lookup: CDR1 SGHTA, CDR2 FQGNSA. The CDR3 region is CASSLPAGGLPSYNEQFF. CDR3 in DNA: TGTGCCAGCAGCTTACCAGCGGGGGGATTACCCTCCTACAATGAGCAGTTCTTC.

The genes are TRBV7-3 and TRBJ2-7; tentatively, D is TRBD2 (6 bases). The CDR3 is 13 residues long. Trimming removed 5 bases from V and 6 bases from J, with 14 bases in between. In germline, CDR1 is SGHTA, CDR2 FQGTGA. In DNA, the CDR3 is TGTGCCAGCAGCCCAACGGAGGGTATCGAGCAGTACTTC. Amino acids: CASSPTEGIEQYF.